The entry that follows covers one TCR beta chain sequence. The antigen is undetermined. CDR1 is SGDLS, CDR2 YYNGEE, per germline. This CDR3 contains 16 residues. V dropped 4 bases and J dropped 4 bases, with 17 bases sitting between them. This entry comes from a study of radiotherapy plus CTLA-4 blockade in lung cancer. Findings of the study overall: Interferon-beta and early blood T cell clone dynamics reportedly predicted response best. Blood TCR clones of tumor origin expanded after radiotherapy plus ipilimumab.

The assay was immunoSEQ multiplex PCR, and TCRdb's table has in-frame clones only and misses some. Of 77,000 or so clones listed, 70% to 80% were seen once; the top ten hold approximately 9.9%. The TCR originated in a human donor with non-small cell lung cancer whose response to radiotherapy plus ipilimumab could not be evaluated. Sequences were derived from peripheral blood, sampled from a patient treated with radiotherapy plus ipilimumab. The chain couples TRBV9 to TRBJ2-2; a weak D match, TRBD2 (6 bases). The CDR3 is CASSKDGAGRTGELFF. DNA of the CDR3: TGTGCCAGCAGCAAAGATGGGGCGGGGCGCACCGGGGAGCTGTTTTTT.